Each of the 20 T cell receptor beta chains below was sequenced from the same sample in a study of neurological immune-mediated disorders. TCRdb reprocessed the 5' RACE reads via MiXCR and lists one record per CDR3 protein. Of about 58,000 distinct CDR3 sequences in the sample, about 3.3% were seen once. The specimen was PBMCs. The receptors here all came from a woman in her sixties or seventies with multiple sclerosis.

This clonotype was recorded at least ten times. The chain uses TRBV5-1 and TRBJ2-2; D is uncertain. This CDR3 region has 14 residues. Germline V gives CDR1 SGHRS, CDR2 YFSETQ. V was pared by 4 bases and J by 1 base, with 8 bases between. The CDR3 sequence is CASSANLNTGELFF. DNA of the CDR3: TGCGCCAGCAGCGCAAACTTGAACACCGGGGAGCTGTTTTTT.

Many counts were recorded for this clonotype. The chain uses TRBV20-1 and TRBJ1-4, with 10 bases aligning to TRBD1. The CDR3 runs 17 residues. J lost 2 bases, V lost 3 bases, and 9 bases had no gene match. The V gene's germline CDR1 is DFQATT and CDR2 SNEGSKA (reference sequence). CDR3 sequence: CSASGTGDTVTNEKLFF. CDR3 nucleotides: TGCAGTGCTAGCGGGACAGGGGATACCGTTACTAATGAAAAACTGTTTTTT.

This clonotype was seen many times. V usage is TRBV20-1 and J usage is TRBJ2-3; maybe TRBD2 (6 bases). The CDR3 sequence is 15 residues long. The V end lost 0 bases, the J end lost 2 bases, and 12 bases lay between the germline ends. Germline CDR1 is DFQATT and CDR2 is SNEGSKA (reference sequence). The CDR3 here is CSARDSRGDTDTQYF. CDR3 bases: TGCAGTGCTAGAGATTCGCGGGGAGACACAGATACGCAGTATTTT.

The sample holds many counts of this clonotype. V is TRBV24-1 and J is TRBJ2-3; 7 bases are shared with TRBD2. The V gene end was trimmed by 3 bases and the J gene end by 6 bases; junction bases not matched to a gene: 11. The CDR3 spans 16 residues. Germline CDR1 KGHDR, CDR2 SFDVKD. The CDR3 sequence is CATSDPAAGVSDTQYF. Here the CDR3 DNA reads TGTGCCACCAGTGATCCAGCGGCGGGAGTCTCGGATACGCAGTATTTT.

The sample holds many counts of this clonotype. The chain is built from TRBV20-1 and TRBJ2-1; 9 bases match TRBD2. Trimming at V came to 6 bases and at J to 4 bases, leaving 7 bases not matched to a gene. CDR1 is DFQATT, CDR2 SNEGSKA, per germline (reference sequence). The CDR3 is made up of 14 amino acids. The CDR3 protein is CSAVSGGGYNEQFF. The CDR3 coding sequence is TGCAGTGCAGTTAGCGGGGGCGGTTACAATGAGCAGTTCTTC.

This clonotype showed up many times. The chain combines TRBV20-1 with TRBJ2-7; the match to TRBD2 covers 12 bases. V was pared by 3 bases and J by 3 bases, with 3 bases of the junction left unmatched. This CDR3 comprises 14 residues. CDR1 is DFQATT, CDR2 SNEGSKA, per germline (reference sequence). CDR3 loop: CSASELAGGYEQYF. CDR3 bases: TGCAGTGCTAGCGAACTAGCGGGGGGCTACGAGCAGTACTTC.

This clonotype was found many times. The rearrangement joins TRBV5-1 to TRBJ1-4; D remains ambiguous. The CDR3 runs 14 residues. CDR1 and CDR2 (germline): SGHRS, YFSETQ. Trimming cost V 1 base and J 5 bases, with 9 bases left between them. CDR3 bases: TGCGCCAGCAGCTTGTTGGGCGGGAATGAAAAACTGTTTTTT. Encoded protein: CASSLLGGNEKLFF.

This clonotype was seen repeatedly, ten times or more. The rearrangement links TRBV7-2 to TRBJ2-3; unclear D gene. Trimming took 1 base from V and 0 from J, leaving 5 bases between them. CDR1 and CDR2 (germline): SGHTA, FQGNSA. The CDR3 runs 14 residues. The DNA of the CDR3 is TGTGCCAGCAGCTTAGGTCATAGCACAGATACGCAGTATTTT. Residues: CASSLGHSTDTQYF.

This clonotype has a handful of counts. In nucleotides, the CDR3 is TGCGCCAGCAGCTCGGTATGGCCCGCTAACTATGGCTACACCTTC. The encoded protein is CASSSVWPANYGYTF. This sequence joins TRBV5-1 and TRBJ1-2; no clear D gene. Germline V CDR1 and CDR2: SGHRS, YFSETQ. V was cut by 3 bases and J by 0 bases, with 12 bases left in between. The CDR3 is 15 amino acids.

This chain joins TRBV7-2 and TRBJ2-7; D might be TRBD1 (6 bases). This CDR3 has 14 residues. V was trimmed by 1 base and J by 7 bases, leaving 14 bases between them. Germline V lookup: CDR1 SGHTA, CDR2 FQGNSA. Written as DNA, the CDR3 is TGTGCCAGCAGCTTAGGAGGACAGTTCTTTGAGCAGTACTTC. Protein product: CASSLGGQFFEQYF.

This clonotype was seen repeatedly, ten times or more. This CDR3 reads CASSLKGQGTYNEQFF. CDR3 nucleotide sequence: TGTGCCAGCAGCTTAAAGGGACAGGGGACCTACAATGAGCAGTTCTTC. The V gene is TRBV7-3, the J gene TRBJ2-1, with TRBD1 matching over 10 bases. V shed 1 base, J shed 2 bases, and the junction held 2 bases outside the gene matches. This CDR3 comprises 16 residues. Looked up from germline, CDR1 is SGHTA and CDR2 is FQGTGA. The complete variable domain, with remaining parts taken from reference TRBV7-3 and TRBJ2-1, reads GAGVSQTPSNKVTEKGKYVELRCDPISGHTALYWYRQSLGQGPEFLIYFQGTGAADDSGLPNDRFFAVRPEGSVSTLKIQRTERGDSAVYLCASSLKGQGTYNEQFFGPGTRLTVL.

This clonotype was seen at least ten times. This chain uses TRBV7-2 with TRBJ2-5; weak D call: TRBD2 (5 bases). This CDR3 is built from 12 residues. V gave up 5 bases and J gave up 4 bases, with 8 bases separating them. Per germline, CDR1 SGHTA and CDR2 FQGNSA. CDR3 residues: CASSGRGETQYF. The CDR3 coding sequence is TGTGCCAGCAGCGGACGGGGAGAGACCCAGTACTTC.

This clonotype has a count of ten or more. The chain is built from TRBV5-1 and TRBJ2-1, with 7 bases identical to TRBD2. The CDR3 is 15 residues long. The V segment lost 5 bases and the J segment 3 bases; nucleotides outside the gene matches: 8. Germline V lookup: CDR1 SGHRS, CDR2 YFSETQ. The CDR3 protein is CASRASGLLYNEQFF. CDR3 DNA sequence: TGCGCCAGCAGAGCTAGCGGATTACTCTACAATGAGCAGTTCTTC.

This clonotype was seen at least ten times. The genes are TRBV7-3 and TRBJ2-4; 10 nucleotides align to TRBD1. Germline V gene lookup returns CDR1 SGHTA and CDR2 FQGTGA. The CDR3 has 15 residues. The J segment lost 6 bases and the V segment lost 5 bases, leaving 7 bases of the junction unmatched. The CDR3 DNA is TGTGCCAGCAGCATCGGGACAGGGGCCCTAAACATTCAGTACTTC. This translates into CASSIGTGALNIQYF. Filled out from reference TRBV7-3 and TRBJ2-4, the complete variable domain reads GAGVSQTPSNKVTEKGKYVELRCDPISGHTALYWYRQSLGQGPEFLIYFQGTGAADDSGLPNDRFFAVRPEGSVSTLKIQRTERGDSAVYLCASSIGTGALNIQYFGAGTRLSVL.

This clonotype was observed many times. V gene TRBV28 combines with J gene TRBJ1-5; D remains unclear. Germline CDR1 reads MDHEN; CDR2 reads SYDVKM. The CDR3 consists of 17 residues. V was cut by 8 bases and J by 2 bases, with 22 bases left in between. CDR3 nucleotides: TGTGCCAGCCTACGAGTTGTCGGGGAAGGTGGCAATCAGCCCCAGCATTTT. It translates to CASLRVVGEGGNQPQHF.

This clonotype has a count of ten or more. This sequence joins TRBV20-1 and TRBJ1-1; D is unclear. The CDR3 spans 15 residues. CDR1 is DFQATT and CDR2 is SNEGSKA in the germline V gene (reference sequence). V was shortened by 3 bases and J by 5 bases, with 19 bases between the two germline ends. The CDR3 region is CSARSRQNSGTEAFF. DNA of the CDR3: TGCAGTGCTAGGAGCCGACAAAACAGCGGGACTGAAGCTTTCTTT.

This clonotype has at least ten counts. The V and J genes are TRBV5-1 and TRBJ2-3; 8 positions match TRBD2. Losses at the gene ends were 2 bases for V and 2 bases for J; bases not matched to a gene: 7. Germline loops: CDR1 SGHRS, CDR2 YFSETQ. The CDR3 covers 16 residues. In nucleotides, the CDR3 is TGCGCCAGCAGCTTAATGGTAGCGGGGACCACAGATACGCAGTATTTT. Translation gives CASSLMVAGTTDTQYF.

The sample holds many counts of this clonotype. The V and J genes are TRBV7-8 and TRBJ2-2, with D tentatively TRBD1 or TRBD2 (5 bases each). Deletions cut 2 bases from V and 6 bases from J, with 16 bases between. Per the germline V gene, CDR1 is SGHVS and CDR2 is FQNEAQ. The CDR3 runs 16 residues. The CDR3 reads CASSLTGIGDAGELFF. The CDR3 nucleotides read TGTGCCAGCAGCTTAACGGGGATCGGGGACGCCGGGGAGCTGTTTTTT.

This clonotype was observed many times. The chain recombines TRBV6-1 with TRBJ2-7; D not certain. Germline CDR1 and CDR2: MNHNS and SASEGT. There are 11 residues in the CDR3. Trimming left V 7 bases short and J 4 bases short, with 8 bases between. This chain's CDR3 is CASTSFYEQYF. DNA of the CDR3: TGTGCCAGCACATCTTTTTACGAGCAGTACTTC.

The chain couples TRBV30 to TRBJ2-1; TRBD2 aligns across 10 bases. There are 17 residues in the CDR3. The V and J ends lost 0 bases and 0 bases, in that order; junction bases with no gene match: 5. Germline lookup yields CDR1 GTSNPN and CDR2 SVGIG (reference sequence). CDR3 sequence: CAWSVPSGRSSYNEQFF. The CDR3 DNA follows: TGTGCCTGGAGTGTCCCTAGCGGGAGAAGCTCCTACAATGAGCAGTTCTTC.